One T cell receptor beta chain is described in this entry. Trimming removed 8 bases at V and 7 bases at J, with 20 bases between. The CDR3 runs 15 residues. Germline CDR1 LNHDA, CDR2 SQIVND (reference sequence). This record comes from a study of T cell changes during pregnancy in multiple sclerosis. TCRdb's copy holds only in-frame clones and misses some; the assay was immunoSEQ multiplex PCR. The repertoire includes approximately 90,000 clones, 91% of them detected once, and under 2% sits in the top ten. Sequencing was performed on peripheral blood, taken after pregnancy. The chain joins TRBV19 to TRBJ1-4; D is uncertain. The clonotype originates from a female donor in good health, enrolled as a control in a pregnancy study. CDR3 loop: CASQWGGNTGEKLFF. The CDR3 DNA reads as TGTGCCAGTCAGTGGGGAGGAAATACGGGTGAAAAACTGTTTTTT.